The clone carrying this T cell receptor beta chain was counted many times. What it recognizes is unknown. This specimen belongs to a study of Graves' ophthalmopathy and Graves' hyperthyroidism. Study-level results: Among expanded thyroid clonotypes above 0.001 frequency, most also occurred in blood. The model's ophthalmopathy progression predictions had less than 71% sensitivity and approximately 72% specificity.

Beta-chain TCR CDR3 regions were amplified from RNA transcripts. The library came from an HTBI-primed first-round RT-PCR and a second-round multiplex PCR. One entry per CDR3 protein results from TCRdb running MiXCR on the multiplex PCR reads. The sample contains hundreds of thousands of distinct CDR3 sequences, about a fifth of which appear only once. Diagnostic conclusions were grounded in clinical symptoms, serum thyroxine, TRAb, thyroid ultrasound and orbital computed tomography. The authors used Ficoll-Paque density gradient centrifugation to separate PBMCs. The input was around 10 ml of fresh peripheral blood. Germline CDR1 is LGHNT and CDR2 is FRNRAP. Trimming shortened V by 2 bases and J by 5 bases, and 16 bases separated the two germline ends. This CDR3 has 15 residues.

This sequence was found in a woman aged 18 to 35 with stable Graves' hyperthyroidism. Some clones in this sample may be carry-over from other donors' samples. Sequencing was done on a sample of peripheral blood. The chain links TRBV12-5 to TRBJ2-7, with D uncertain. The CDR3 here is CASGLTPGPPDEQYF. The CDR3 DNA is TGTGCTAGTGGTTTGACTCCGGGTCCTCCAGACGAGCAGTACTTC.